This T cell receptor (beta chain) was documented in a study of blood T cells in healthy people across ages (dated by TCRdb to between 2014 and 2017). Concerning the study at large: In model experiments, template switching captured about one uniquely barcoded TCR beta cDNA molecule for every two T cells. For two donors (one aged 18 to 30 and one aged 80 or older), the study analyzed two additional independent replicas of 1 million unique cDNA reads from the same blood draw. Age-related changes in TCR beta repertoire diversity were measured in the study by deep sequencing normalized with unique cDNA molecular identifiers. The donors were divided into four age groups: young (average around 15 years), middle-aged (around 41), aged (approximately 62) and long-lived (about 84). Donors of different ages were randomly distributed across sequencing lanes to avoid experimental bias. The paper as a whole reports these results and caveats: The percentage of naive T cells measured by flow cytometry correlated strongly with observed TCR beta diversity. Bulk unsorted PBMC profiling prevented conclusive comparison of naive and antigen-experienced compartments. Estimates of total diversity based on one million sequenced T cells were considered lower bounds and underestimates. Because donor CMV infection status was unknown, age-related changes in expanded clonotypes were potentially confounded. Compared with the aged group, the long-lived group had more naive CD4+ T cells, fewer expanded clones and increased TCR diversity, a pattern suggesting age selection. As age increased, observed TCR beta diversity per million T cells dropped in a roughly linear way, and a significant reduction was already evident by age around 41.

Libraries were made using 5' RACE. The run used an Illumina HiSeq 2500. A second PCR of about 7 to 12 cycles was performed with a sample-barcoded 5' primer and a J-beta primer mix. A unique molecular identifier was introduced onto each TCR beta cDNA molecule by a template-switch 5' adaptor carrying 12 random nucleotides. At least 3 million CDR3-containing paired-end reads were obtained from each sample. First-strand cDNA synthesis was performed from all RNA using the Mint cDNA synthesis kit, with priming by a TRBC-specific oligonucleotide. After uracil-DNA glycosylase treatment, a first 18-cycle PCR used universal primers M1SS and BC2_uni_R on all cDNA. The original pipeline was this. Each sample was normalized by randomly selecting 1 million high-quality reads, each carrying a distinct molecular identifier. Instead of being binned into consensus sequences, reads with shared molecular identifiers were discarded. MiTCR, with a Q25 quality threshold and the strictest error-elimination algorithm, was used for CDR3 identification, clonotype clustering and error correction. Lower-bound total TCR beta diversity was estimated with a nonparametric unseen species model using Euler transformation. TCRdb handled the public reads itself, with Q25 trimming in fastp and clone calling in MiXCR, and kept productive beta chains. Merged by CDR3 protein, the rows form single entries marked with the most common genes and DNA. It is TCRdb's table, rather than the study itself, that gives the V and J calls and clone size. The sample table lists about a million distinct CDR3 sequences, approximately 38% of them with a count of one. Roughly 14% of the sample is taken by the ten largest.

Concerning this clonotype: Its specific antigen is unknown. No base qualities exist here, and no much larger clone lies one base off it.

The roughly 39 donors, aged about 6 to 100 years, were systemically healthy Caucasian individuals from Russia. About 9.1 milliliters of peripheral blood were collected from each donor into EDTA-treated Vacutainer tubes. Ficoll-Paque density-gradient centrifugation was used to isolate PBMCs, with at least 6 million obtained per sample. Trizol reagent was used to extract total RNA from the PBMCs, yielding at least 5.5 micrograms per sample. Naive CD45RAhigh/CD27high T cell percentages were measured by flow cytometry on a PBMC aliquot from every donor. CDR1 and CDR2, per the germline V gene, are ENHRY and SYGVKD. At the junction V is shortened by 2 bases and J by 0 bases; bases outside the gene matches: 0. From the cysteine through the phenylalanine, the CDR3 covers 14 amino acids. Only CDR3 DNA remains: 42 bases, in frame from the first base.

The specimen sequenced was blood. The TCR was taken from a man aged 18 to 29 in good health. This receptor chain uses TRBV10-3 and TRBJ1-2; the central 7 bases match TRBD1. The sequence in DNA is TGTGCCATCAGTGAGGACAGGGCTAACTATGGCTACACCTTC. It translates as CAISEDRANYGYTF.